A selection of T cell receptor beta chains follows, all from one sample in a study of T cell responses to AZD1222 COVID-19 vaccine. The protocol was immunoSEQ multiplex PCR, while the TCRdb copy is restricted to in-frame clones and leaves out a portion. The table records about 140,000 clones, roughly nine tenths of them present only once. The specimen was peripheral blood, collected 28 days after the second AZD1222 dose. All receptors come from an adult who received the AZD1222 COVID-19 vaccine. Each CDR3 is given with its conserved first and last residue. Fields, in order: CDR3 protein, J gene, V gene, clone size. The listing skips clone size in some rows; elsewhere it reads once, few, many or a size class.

CDR3aa: CASSYLGEGAQPQHF
j_gene: TRBJ1-5
v_gene: TRBV6-2/TRBV6-3
abundance: .

CDR3aa: CASSLIGETQYF
j_gene: TRBJ2-5
v_gene: TRBV7-6
abundance: .

CDR3aa: CASSPQQGGSSGNTIYF
j_gene: TRBJ1-3
v_gene: TRBV18
abundance: .

CDR3aa: CASSEGGRSWTENTEAFF
j_gene: TRBJ1-1
v_gene: TRBV6-1
abundance: .

CDR3aa: CASSEGAFPYEQYF
j_gene: TRBJ2-7
v_gene: TRBV27
abundance: .

CDR3aa: CASSQRLAGVNEQFF
j_gene: TRBJ2-1
v_gene: TRBV11-1
abundance: .

CDR3aa: CATSVSGGSSYNEQFF
j_gene: TRBJ2-1
v_gene: TRBV24-1
abundance: .

CDR3aa: CATSSPNRGFYEQYF
j_gene: TRBJ2-7
v_gene: TRBV15
abundance: .

CDR3aa: CASSQDQSVAFNYGYTF
j_gene: TRBJ1-2
v_gene: TRBV4-2
abundance: .

CDR3aa: CASSAGQGRGANVLTF
j_gene: TRBJ2-6
v_gene: TRBV9
abundance: .

CDR3aa: CASSVGPTDGNSPLHF
j_gene: TRBJ1-6
v_gene: TRBV2
abundance: .

CDR3aa: CATSRGEMNSPLHF
j_gene: TRBJ1-6
v_gene: TRBV15
abundance: .

CDR3aa: CASSRETGGVRPDTQYF
j_gene: TRBJ2-3
v_gene: TRBV19
abundance: .

CDR3aa: CASSLAFGTSMDNEQFF
j_gene: TRBJ2-1
v_gene: TRBV5-4
abundance: once

CDR3aa: CASSYSVQGGEKLFF
j_gene: TRBJ1-4
v_gene: TRBV6-5
abundance: .

CDR3aa: CASQPAGDTDTQYF
j_gene: TRBJ2-3
v_gene: TRBV7-3
abundance: .

CDR3aa: CASTLLPGGEKLFF
j_gene: TRBJ1-4
v_gene: TRBV28
abundance: .

CDR3aa: CASSQDRLGGPQVEQFF
j_gene: TRBJ2-1
v_gene: TRBV4-3
abundance: .

CDR3aa: CASSIDFGGGQPQHF
j_gene: TRBJ1-5
v_gene: TRBV19
abundance: .

CDR3aa: CASSYPGQVTYGYTF
j_gene: TRBJ1-2
v_gene: TRBV6-5
abundance: .

CDR3aa: CASSQVRDRGPEQYF
j_gene: TRBJ2-7
v_gene: TRBV14
abundance: .

CDR3aa: CASSETGLGYNEQFF
j_gene: TRBJ2-1
v_gene: TRBV2
abundance: .

CDR3aa: CAAGQGSSPLHF
j_gene: TRBJ1-6
v_gene: TRBV10-3
abundance: .

CDR3aa: CASRKTVGSATEAFF
j_gene: TRBJ1-1
v_gene: TRBV28
abundance: once

CDR3aa: CASSLSAGWQETQYF
j_gene: TRBJ2-5
v_gene: TRBV7-9
abundance: once

CDR3aa: CASSLWQGANTEAFF
j_gene: TRBJ1-1
v_gene: TRBV5-5
abundance: .

CDR3aa: CASSVDPSGNTIYF
j_gene: TRBJ1-3
v_gene: TRBV9
abundance: .

CDR3aa: CASSSRTDTGELFF
j_gene: TRBJ2-2
v_gene: TRBV19
abundance: once

CDR3aa: CASSNARVTQETQYF
j_gene: TRBJ2-5
v_gene: TRBV6-2/TRBV6-3
abundance: .

CDR3aa: CASSQEGPGTNSPLHF
j_gene: TRBJ1-6
v_gene: TRBV4-2
abundance: .

CDR3aa: CASSLASPTGNTEAFF
j_gene: TRBJ1-1
v_gene: TRBV7-9
abundance: .

CDR3aa: CASSGVRGANYGYTF
j_gene: TRBJ1-2
v_gene: TRBV25-1
abundance: .

CDR3aa: CSVEDFIGGYTF
j_gene: TRBJ1-2
v_gene: TRBV29-1
abundance: once

CDR3aa: CSPRPLWLALCEQFF
j_gene: TRBJ2-1
v_gene: TRBV29-1
abundance: .

CDR3aa: CASSLDGQGAYEQYF
j_gene: TRBJ2-7
v_gene: TRBV5-4
abundance: .

CDR3aa: CSVETGTSGPLQYF
j_gene: TRBJ2-7
v_gene: TRBV29-1
abundance: .

CDR3aa: CASSPLDTYGYTF
j_gene: TRBJ1-2
v_gene: TRBV3-1/TRBV3-2
abundance: few

CDR3aa: CASSVAASGRNQETQYF
j_gene: TRBJ2-5
v_gene: TRBV9
abundance: .